This T cell receptor (beta chain) comes out of a study of blood T cell repertoires in COVID-19. The overall study: Sites across the United States, Italy and Spain contributed samples from acute and convalescent COVID-19. In each case, the material was cDNA or gDNA derived from T cells, B-cell-depleted T cells, or PBMCs.

Germline V gene lookup returns CDR1 SGHRS and CDR2 YFSETQ. There are 14 residues in the CDR3. The V gene end was trimmed by 4 bases and the J gene end by 7 bases; junction bases not matched to a gene: 5. In the authors' workflow: Estimation of nucleated cell counts relied on the amplification of reference gene primers. Assay used: immunoSEQ multiplex PCR; TCRdb lists only in-frame clones, some missing. That table furnishes V, J and clone size, whereas the DNA furnished D and trimming. The sample holds under 85,000 clones, roughly four fifths seen once. Sequencing was done on a sample of peripheral blood. This chain connects TRBV5-1 to TRBJ2-2; TRBD1 aligns across 9 bases. The origin of this receptor is a human donor in a cohort sampled during active COVID-19. CDR3 loop: CASSEQGADGELFF. The CDR3 coding sequence is TGCGCCAGCAGCGAACAGGGGGCAGACGGGGAGCTGTTTTTT.